Each of the 10 T cell receptor beta chains below was sequenced from the same sample in a study of Graves' ophthalmopathy and Graves' hyperthyroidism. Beta-chain TCR CDR3 regions were amplified from RNA transcripts. HTBI primers served in a first-round RT-PCR, which a second-round multiplex PCR followed. TCRdb redid the calling of the multiplex PCR reads with MiXCR, one entry per CDR3 protein. The table lists over 150,000 distinct CDR3 sequences, more than 30% of them singletons, with around 5.8% in the top ten. The specimen sequenced was peripheral blood. The receptors originated from a woman in her 40s with Graves' ophthalmopathy.

The chain uses TRBV6-2 or TRBV6-3 and TRBJ2-7; 8 bases agree with TRBD2. The CDR3 has 15 amino acids. From germline, CDR1 is MNHEY and CDR2 SVGEGT. With V trimmed by 0 bases and J by 5 bases, 6 bases remained unmatched. CDR3 in amino acids: CASSYSSGSSDEQYF. CDR3 DNA sequence: TGTGCCAGCAGTTACTCGAGCGGGAGTAGCGACGAGCAGTACTTC.

This clonotype was counted at least ten times. This chain joins TRBV5-1 and TRBJ1-2, with 7 positions matching TRBD1. Germline-derived CDR1 and CDR2 are SGHRS and YFSETQ. V lost 2 bases, J lost 3 bases, and 1 base stayed unmatched. CDR3 size: 13 residues. CDR3 region: CASSLGQDYGYTF. The CDR3 region has the DNA TGCGCCAGCAGCTTAGGACAGGACTATGGCTACACCTTC.

V gene TRBV27 combines with J gene TRBJ1-6; D is unclear. Germline assignment: CDR1 MNHEY and CDR2 SMNVEV (reference sequence). The CDR3 spans 15 residues. The V gene lost 7 bases and the J gene lost 8 bases, with 18 bases spanning the gap. DNA for the CDR3: TGTGCCAGCATGCCAAGGAGCCTGTCAGATTCACCCCTCCACTTT. It encodes CASMPRSLSDSPLHF.

This clonotype was picked up many times. The chain joins TRBV6-2 or TRBV6-3 to TRBJ1-2; D is possibly TRBD1 (5 bases). Germline CDR1 and CDR2: MNHEY and SVGEGT. V gave up 7 bases and J gave up 8 bases, with 14 bases separating them. This CDR3 spans 12 amino acids. The chain's CDR3 is CASMRLGAGYTF. CDR3 coding DNA: TGTGCCAGCATGCGGCTTGGGGCCGGCTACACCTTC.

This clonotype was detected many times. The rearrangement uses TRBV7-9 and TRBJ1-5; D perhaps matches TRBD1 (5 bases). Per the germline V gene, CDR1 is SEHNR and CDR2 is FQNEAQ (reference sequence). The CDR3 runs to 13 residues. The ends were cut back, 5 bases at V and 9 bases at J, with 14 bases in the middle. CDR3 protein: CASSAQGERPQHF. CDR3 DNA: TGTGCCAGCAGCGCCCAGGGAGAGCGGCCCCAGCATTTT.

This clonotype was seen at least ten times. This chain joins TRBV11-1 and TRBJ1-1, with D perhaps TRBD1 (6 bases). The CDR3 totals 15 residues. V gave up 1 base and J gave up 1 base, with 10 bases separating them. Germline V CDR1 and CDR2: SGHAT, FQDESV (reference sequence). The CDR3, as DNA: TGTGCCAGCAGCTTAGTCCAGGGGAAGAACACTGAAGCTTTCTTT. It is translated as CASSLVQGKNTEAFF. Using reference TRBV11-1 and TRBJ1-1 for the parts outside the CDR3, the full variable domain is EAEVAQSPRYKITEKSQAVAFWCDPISGHATLYWYRQILGQGPELLVQFQDESVVDDSQLPKDRFSAERLKGVDSTLKIQPAELGDSAMYLCASSLVQGKNTEAFFGQGTRLTVV.

This clonotype was counted many times. The gene calls are TRBV3-1 and TRBJ1-6, with D possibly TRBD1 on 6 matching bases. The CDR3 extends over 14 amino acids. The ends were cut back, 4 bases at V and 9 bases at J, with 13 bases in the middle. Germline CDR1 is LGHDT and CDR2 is YNNKEL (reference sequence). The CDR3 reads CASSPTGRSSPLHF. CDR3 bases: TGTGCCAGCAGCCCCACAGGGAGGAGTTCACCCCTCCACTTT.

In its sample, this clonotype was seen many times. The CDR3 spells CSVGVTPGGTEAFF. The CDR3 DNA reads as TGCAGCGTCGGAGTAACCCCAGGGGGGACTGAAGCTTTCTTT. The rearrangement joins TRBV29-1 to TRBJ1-1, with TRBD1 matching 7 bases. V dropped 6 bases and J dropped 5; count of bases not matched to a gene: 12. This CDR3 spans 14 amino acids. CDR1 and CDR2 from the germline V gene are SQVTM and ANQGSEA.

V usage is TRBV28 and J usage is TRBJ2-5; possibly TRBD1 for D (7 bases). Germline CDR1 is MDHEN and CDR2 is SYDVKM. The germline V and J ends were trimmed by 9 bases and 7 bases, with 21 bases remaining between them. The CDR3 runs 14 residues. CDR3 protein: CASGRTGGILTQYF. The CDR3 region has the DNA TGTGCCAGTGGGAGGACAGGCGGAATACTGACCCAGTACTTC. Combining the CDR3 with reference TRBV28 and TRBJ2-5 gives the whole variable domain DVKVTQSSRYLVKRTGEKVFLECVQDMDHENMFWYRQDPGLGLRLIYFSYDVKMKEKGDIPEGYSVSREKKERFSLILESASTNQTSMYLCASGRTGGILTQYFGPGTRLLVL.

In this sample, this clonotype turned up many times. The genes are TRBV28 and TRBJ2-5; D may correspond to TRBD1 or TRBD2 (5 bases each). V lost 6 bases to trimming and J lost 5 bases, with 13 bases between them. The CDR3 is made up of 13 amino acids. Per the germline V gene, CDR1 is MDHEN and CDR2 is SYDVKM. This chain's CDR3 is CASSRTGPETQYF. CDR3 nucleotide sequence: TGTGCCAGCAGCCGGACGGGACCGGAGACCCAGTACTTC.